One sample yielded the 8 T cell receptor beta chains listed below, sequenced in a study of CD8 T cells in ankylosing spondylitis. TCRdb reprocessed the 5' RACE reads with MiXCR, giving one entry per CDR3 protein. The data contain fewer than 250,000 distinct CDR3 sequences, under 12% of them singletons. The sequencing sample was made of blood, either unsorted or a sorted T cell fraction (not recorded which). The receptors come from a male donor with ankylosing spondylitis or in good health (not recorded which).

This clonotype has ten or more counts. The CDR3 nucleotides are TGCAGTGCTAGAGGCCAACTAGCGGGGGGCTACAATGAGCAGTTCTTC. Residues: CSARGQLAGGYNEQFF. The chain employs TRBV20-1 and TRBJ2-1; TRBD2 matches 12 bases. This CDR3 region has 16 residues. The ends lost 1 base at V and 3 bases at J; junction bases unmatched: 4. Germline V gives CDR1 DFQATT, CDR2 SNEGSKA (reference sequence).

Remarks on this clonotype: At one end the junction does not follow the germline gene, possibly because of a read error. The chain combines TRBV7-7 with TRBJ2-2; no firm D call. The CDR3 length is 14 residues. CDR1 is SSHAT and CDR2 is FNYEAQ in the germline V gene (reference sequence). The CDR3 region is CASSLSRNTGELFF. The CDR3 DNA follows: TGTGCTAGCAGCTTATCCAGAAACACCGGGGAGCTGTTTTTT. Full variable domain (rest looked up from reference TRBV7-7 and TRBJ2-2): GAGVSQSPRYKVTKRGQDVTLRCDPISSHATLYWYQQALGQGPEFLTYFNYEAQPDKSGLPSDRFSAERPEGSISTLTIQRTEQRDSAMYRCASSLSRNTGELFFGEGSRLTVL.

The CDR3 is CASSAVGTGESPLHF. The CDR3 DNA reads as TGTGCCAGCAGCGCCGTGGGGACAGGAGAGTCACCCCTCCACTTT. The V gene is TRBV9, the J gene TRBJ1-6, with 8 nucleotides matching TRBD1. The CDR3 loop spans 15 amino acids. CDR1 is SGDLS, CDR2 YYNGEE, per germline. The trim removed 3 bases at V and 10 bases at J, leaving 9 bases unmatched.

The sample holds many counts of this clonotype. This chain uses TRBV7-8 with TRBJ2-2, with 7 positions matching TRBD2. There are 17 residues in the CDR3. The ends lost 0 bases at V and 2 bases at J; junction bases unmatched: 6. Germline CDR1 reads SGHVS; CDR2 reads FQNEAQ. Written as DNA, the CDR3 is TGTGCCAGCAGCTTAGCGACGACGGGGGGTAACACCGGGGAGCTGTTTTTT. Its translation: CASSLATTGGNTGELFF.

This clonotype has at least ten counts. The chain carries TRBV5-1 and TRBJ1-2, with TRBD1 matching over 9 bases. The length of the CDR3 is 15 residues. CDR1 SGHRS and CDR2 YFSETQ come from the germline V gene. V shed 3 bases, J shed 3 bases, and the junction held 6 bases outside the gene matches. The CDR3 here is CASSSLQGAHYGYTF. In nucleotides, the CDR3 is TGCGCCAGCAGCTCGCTACAGGGGGCCCACTATGGCTACACCTTC.

This clonotype was picked up many times. The chain uses TRBV2 and TRBJ2-1; 10 bases align to TRBD2. The CDR3 sequence is 16 residues long. Germline CDR1 is SNHLY and CDR2 is FYNNEI. Trimming removed 5 bases from V and 2 bases from J; junction bases left unmatched: 6. The CDR3 coding sequence is TGTGCCAGCAGTTCCCAGCGGGGGGGCACCTACAATGAGCAGTTCTTC. Encoded protein: CASSSQRGGTYNEQFF. Together with reference TRBV2 and TRBJ2-1, the CDR3 gives the full variable domain: EPEVTQTPSHQVTQMGQEVILRCVPISNHLYFYWYRQILGQKVEFLVSFYNNEISEKSEIFDDQFSVERPDGSNFTLKIRSTKLEDSAMYFCASSSQRGGTYNEQFFGPGTRLTVL.

On this clonotype itself: A much larger clonotype is one base distant, so this may be a read error. The chain couples TRBV20-1 to TRBJ2-5, with D perhaps TRBD1 (6 bases). The germline V gene encodes CDR1 DFQATT and CDR2 SNEGSKA (reference sequence). CDR3 length: 12 residues. This chain's CDR3 is CSGGRGQETQSF. The CDR3 DNA reads as TGCAGTGGCGGCAGGGGCCAAGAGACCCAGTCCTTC.

This clonotype appeared many times. V is TRBV2 and J is TRBJ2-7, with D tentatively TRBD1 or TRBD2 (5 bases each). V was clipped by 4 bases and J by 9 bases, with 13 bases between them. The germline gives CDR1 SNHLY, CDR2 FYNNEI. CDR3 size: 12 residues. CDR3 region: CASSVQGRGQYF. CDR3 DNA sequence: TGTGCCAGCAGTGTTCAGGGTCGGGGGCAGTACTTC. Drawing the rest from reference TRBV2 and TRBJ2-7, the complete variable domain is EPEVTQTPSHQVTQMGQEVILRCVPISNHLYFYWYRQILGQKVEFLVSFYNNEISEKSEIFDDQFSVERPDGSNFTLKIRSTKLEDSAMYFCASSVQGRGQYFGPGTRLTVT.